These 14 T cell receptor beta chains were all obtained from the same sample, sequenced in a study of regulatory T cells in long-lasting Graves disease. Time point defined: newly diagnosed GD, antithyroid drugs for less than 3 months. PBMC-derived RNA was used for the TCR library. Sequencing libraries for TCR beta were prepared with iRepertoire HTBI primers and Arm-PCR of CDR3 regions. TCRdb itself ran the multiplex PCR reads through MiXCR, one entry per CDR3 protein. The sample records fewer than 500,000 distinct CDR3 sequences, 15% to 20% being singletons. In addition, the sample was reused for a study of T cells in Graves' hyperthyroidism and ophthalmopathy.

The material sequenced was peripheral blood mononuclear cells (PBMCs), taken at new diagnosis, from a patient treated with antithyroid drugs. These receptors came from a man aged 35 to 55 with Graves disease.

This clonotype has a count of ten or more. The gene calls are TRBV10-3 and TRBJ1-1, with D possibly matching TRBD1 (6 bases). Trimming took 0 bases from V and 0 from J, leaving 11 bases between them. The germline V gene has CDR1 ENHRY and CDR2 SYGVKD. The CDR3 spans 16 residues. As DNA, the CDR3 is TGTGCCATCAGTGAGTCGGGGGGGCAGCTGAACACTGAAGCTTTCTTT. Translated: CAISESGGQLNTEAFF.

Here the CDR3 DNA reads TGTGCCAGCAGCTTAGAAGCACCGGTTCCTGGAAACACCATATATTTT. Translation gives CASSLEAPVPGNTIYF. V gene TRBV7-2 combines with J gene TRBJ1-3; D unclear. The CDR3 extends over 16 amino acids. From germline, CDR1 is SGHTA and CDR2 FQGNSA. V dropped 1 base and J dropped 2 bases, with 12 bases sitting between them.

Ten or more counts support this clonotype. The chain carries TRBV24-1 and TRBJ2-1, with D tentatively TRBD2 (5 bases). The length of the CDR3 is 16 residues. The V and J ends lost 3 bases and 0 bases respectively, with 11 bases between them. Germline V gives CDR1 KGHDR, CDR2 SFDVKD. The CDR3 DNA sequence: TGTGCCACCAGTGATATTGGACGGGGCTCCTACAATGAGCAGTTCTTC. This codes for CATSDIGRGSYNEQFF.

CDR3 nucleotides: TGTGCCAGCAGCTTGAGGAGTAGCGGATCAAAAGAGACCCAGTACTTC. Its protein is CASSLRSSGSKETQYF. The chain couples TRBV5-6 to TRBJ2-5; D is possibly TRBD2 (6 bases). Germline-derived CDR1 and CDR2 are SGHDT and YYEEEE. This CDR3 is built from 16 residues. The V and J ends lost 1 base and 3 bases respectively, with 16 bases between them.

The chain recombines TRBV9 with TRBJ2-5; D possibly matches TRBD1 or TRBD2 (5 bases each). The germline CDR1 and CDR2 sequences are SGDLS and YYNGEE. CDR3 length equals 15 residues. The ends were cut back, 2 bases at V and 5 bases at J, with 16 bases in the middle. The CDR3, as DNA: TGTGCCAGCAGCGTGACCGGGACGCAGAGGGAGACCCAGTACTTC. Translation gives CASSVTGTQRETQYF.

In this sample, this clonotype turned up many times. The CDR3 bases are TGTGCCAGCAGTTTAGTGAGCATGAACACTGAAGCTTTCTTT. Translated, it gives CASSLVSMNTEAFF. The V call is TRBV28, the J call TRBJ1-1; D ambiguous. Per the germline V gene, CDR1 is MDHEN and CDR2 is SYDVKM. V gave up 2 bases and J gave up 0 bases, with 7 bases separating them. The length of the CDR3 is 14 residues. Supplemented by reference TRBV28 and TRBJ1-1, the full variable domain reads DVKVTQSSRYLVKRTGEKVFLECVQDMDHENMFWYRQDPGLGLRLIYFSYDVKMKEKGDIPEGYSVSREKKERFSLILESASTNQTSMYLCASSLVSMNTEAFFGQGTRLTVV.

The rearrangement joins TRBV5-8 to TRBJ2-2, with D perhaps matching TRBD2 (6 bases). This CDR3 has 14 amino acids. Trimming pared 6 bases from V and 7 bases from J, leaving 16 bases between. CDR1 and CDR2 from the germline V gene are SGHTS and YDEGEE. CDR3 amino acids: CASIPGSGRGELFF. Written as DNA, the CDR3 is TGTGCCAGCATCCCGGGGAGCGGGCGCGGGGAGCTGTTTTTT.

The rearrangement joins TRBV7-3 to TRBJ2-3; D might be TRBD2 (5 bases). Germline CDR1 and CDR2: SGHTA and FQGTGA. V was pared by 4 bases and J by 3 bases, with 14 bases between. This CDR3 has 15 residues. The CDR3 is CASSYRGRRTDTQYF. The DNA for the CDR3 is TGTGCCAGCAGCTACCGGGGTAGACGTACAGATACGCAGTATTTT.

The table lists this clonotype with a count of one. The genes are TRBV5-4 and TRBJ2-7, with 9 bases matching TRBD1. V dropped 2 bases and J dropped 1; count of bases not matched to a gene: 7. The germline CDR1 and CDR2 sequences are SGHNT and YYREEE (reference sequence). This CDR3 region has 16 residues. CDR3 sequence reads: CASSFLPDRGSYEQYF. The CDR3 region has the DNA TGTGCCAGCAGCTTCCTCCCCGACAGGGGGTCCTACGAGCAGTACTTC.

Points on this clonotype: The junction departs from the called germline gene at one end, perhaps through a read error. The J gene is TRBJ1-4, the V gene TRBV28; TRBD1 matches 7 bases. The CDR3 extends over 14 amino acids. Germline-derived CDR1 and CDR2 are MDHEN and SYDVKM. The CDR3 is CACSQQGYNEKLFF. In DNA form, the CDR3 reads TGTGCCTGCAGTCAACAGGGGTATAATGAAAAACTGTTTTTT. Complete variable domain (other parts from reference TRBV28 and TRBJ1-4): DVKVTQSSRYLVKRTGEKVFLECVQDMDHENMFWYRQDPGLGLRLIYFSYDVKMKEKGDIPEGYSVSREKKERFSLILESASTNQTSMYLCACSQQGYNEKLFFGSGTQLSVL.

This clonotype occurred many times. V is TRBV7-9 and J is TRBJ1-4; possible D gene TRBD1, 5 bases. The V gene lost 5 bases and the J gene lost 8 bases, with 15 bases spanning the gap. The CDR3 spans 14 residues. Germline V gene lookup returns CDR1 SEHNR and CDR2 FQNEAQ (reference sequence). CDR3 residues: CASSPPGTDEKLFF. DNA for the CDR3: TGTGCCAGCAGCCCCCCCGGGACGGACGAAAAACTGTTTTTT.

With regard to this clonotype: A much larger clone lies a single base off, so this may be a read error. V is TRBV3-1 and J is TRBJ2-3; 9 bases are a match to TRBD1. TRBJ2-1 explains the end of the DNA better; the J call may be wrong. The CDR3 spans 14 residues. Germline V gives CDR1 LGHDT, CDR2 YNNKEL (reference sequence). The CDR3 sequence: CASSPGTGKDEQFF. For the CDR3, the DNA is TGTGCCAGCAGCCCCGGGACAGGGAAGGACGAGCAGTTCTTC.

In its sample, this clonotype was seen a few times. The rearrangement links TRBV28 to TRBJ2-3; 8 bases agree with TRBD1. Germline CDR1 MDHEN, CDR2 SYDVKM. J was trimmed by 0 bases and V by 6 bases; bases with no gene match: 8. The CDR3 spans 16 residues. CDR3 bases: TGTGCCAGCAGGCGGACAGGGCAGATGAGCACAGATACGCAGTATTTT. This sequence encodes CASRRTGQMSTDTQYF.

A remark on this clonotype: This may arise from a read error, as a much more abundant clone is one base away. A read error is likely, as this CDR3 ends without the conserved phenylalanine or tryptophan. V and J are TRBV13 and TRBJ1-1; D gene uncertain. Deletions cut 6 bases from V and 1 base from J, with 12 bases between. The length of the CDR3 is 14 residues. In germline, CDR1 is PRHDT, CDR2 FYEKMQ (reference sequence). The CDR3 nucleotides read TGTGCCAGCAGTCCCTCGGGTCAGAACACTGAAGCTTTCTCT. It yields the protein CASSPSGQNTEAFS.